This is a list of T cell receptor beta chains from one sample in a study of regulatory T cells in long-lasting Graves disease. MiXCR, applied by TCRdb to the multiplex PCR reads, yields one record per CDR3 protein. The sample lists a few hundred thousand distinct CDR3 sequences; 20% to 25% were seen once. This specimen was peripheral blood mononuclear cells (PBMCs), taken when the disease was refractory, from a patient treated with antithyroid drugs. These receptors came from a female donor with Graves disease. CDR3s include the opening cysteine and the closing phenylalanine or tryptophan. The D gene is left open where the match is weak. The size field is filled for only some rows; it gives once, few, many or a size class.

d_call | j_call | v_call | clone_size | cdr3_aa | cdr3_nt
- | TRBJ1-2 | TRBV11-2 | many | CASSSLKTGNYTF | TGTGCCAGCAGCTCCCTAAAGACAGGAAACTACACCTTC
- | TRBJ2-2 | TRBV10-3 | - | CAIAHVDRNTGELFF | TGTGCCATCGCTCACGTAGACAGGAACACCGGGGAGCTGTTTTTT
TRBD2 | TRBJ2-7 | TRBV9 | few | CASSPVGLAGSPLYEQYF | TGTGCCAGCAGCCCGGTCGGACTAGCGGGGTCCCCCCTCTACGAGCAGTACTTC
- | TRBJ1-5 | TRBV27 | - | CASSFYLGDQPQHF | TGTGCCAGCAGTTTCTACCTCGGAGATCAGCCCCAGCATTTT
- | TRBJ2-7 | TRBV2 | many | CASSDSGYEQYF | TGTGCCAGCAGCGATAGCGGTTACGAGCAGTACTTC
- | TRBJ2-5 | TRBV15 | - | CTTSPRLETQYF | TGTACCACCAGCCCCAGGTTAGAGACCCAGTACTTC
- | TRBJ1-1 | TRBV7-2 | many | CASSPDGVGAFF | TGTGCCAGCAGCCCCGATGGGGTAGGAGCTTTCTTT
- | TRBJ2-7 | TRBV19 | many | CASTPFGSHEQYF | TGTGCCAGTACCCCGTTCGGGAGTCACGAGCAGTACTTC
- | TRBJ2-7 | TRBV6-1 | few | CASSHGGVTYEQYF | TGTGCCAGCAGCCACGGGGGAGTAACCTACGAGCAGTACTTC
TRBD2 | TRBJ2-7 | TRBV20-1 | - | CSAPDRGRGPYEQYF | TGCAGTGCTCCAGACCGAGGGAGGGGACCTTACGAGCAGTACTTC
- | TRBJ1-3 | TRBV28 | few | CASTHFVSGNTIYF | TGTGCCAGTACACATTTCGTCTCTGGAAACACCATATATTTT
- | TRBJ2-7 | TRBV5-5 | many | CASSPEGDTYEQYF | TGTGCCAGCAGCCCGGAGGGGGATACCTACGAGCAGTACTTC
TRBD1 | TRBJ1-6 | TRBV27 | few | CASSTLDRGSSYNSPLHF | TGTGCCAGCAGTACCTTGGACAGGGGGAGCTCCTATAATTCACCCCTCCACTTT
- | TRBJ1-1 | TRBV20-1 | many | CSARRGAMNTEAFF | TGCAGTGCTAGGCGAGGGGCAATGAACACTGAAGCTTTCTTT
- | TRBJ2-2 | TRBV7-9 | - | CASSPPVTGELFF | TGTGCCAGCAGCCCACCGGTCACCGGGGAGCTGTTTTTT
- | TRBJ2-7 | TRBV5-1 | - | CASSLASKGYEQYF | TGCGCCAGCAGCTTGGCCTCTAAAGGGTACGAGCAGTACTTC
TRBD2 | TRBJ2-7 | TRBV6-1 | - | CASSHGWIAGDSYEQYF | TGTGCCAGCAGCCACGGGTGGATAGCGGGAGACTCCTACGAGCAGTACTTC
TRBD1 | TRBJ1-5 | TRBV27 | - | CASSLRGDSFNQPQHF | TGTGCCAGCAGTCTACGAGGGGACAGCTTTAATCAGCCCCAGCATTTT
- | TRBJ1-1 | TRBV11-2 | - | CASSGKWGSTEAFF | TGTGCCAGCAGCGGGAAATGGGGGAGCACTGAAGCTTTCTTT
TRBD1 | TRBJ1-2 | TRBV19 | - | CASSPGQGPPIPNYGYTF | TGTGCCAGTAGCCCGGGACAGGGGCCGCCTATACCTAACTATGGCTACACCTTC
- | TRBJ1-1 | TRBV28 | many | CASSYRGAGSAFF | TGTGCCAGCAGTTATAGGGGGGCAGGGTCAGCTTTCTTT
- | TRBJ2-7 | TRBV6-1 | once | CASSPAGNAYEQYF | TGTGCCAGCAGTCCGGCAGGTAACGCCTACGAGCAGTACTTC
TRBD1 | TRBJ2-7 | TRBV2 | - | CASSDRLSGTVPFEQYF | TGTGCCAGCAGCGATAGACTTTCCGGGACAGTCCCTTTCGAGCAGTACTTC
TRBD2 | TRBJ2-1 | TRBV6-1 | - | CARSPSGTRNEQFF | TGTGCCAGAAGCCCTAGCGGGACCCGCAATGAGCAGTTCTTC
- | TRBJ2-7 | TRBV5-5 | - | CASSLVSSVWDEQYF | TGTGCCAGCAGCTTGGTATCGTCGGTCTGGGACGAGCAGTACTTC
TRBD1 | TRBJ2-7 | TRBV7-2 | - | CACSTTGTGISYEQYF | TGTGCCTGCAGCACGACCGGGACAGGGATTTCCTACGAGCAGTACTTC
TRBD2 | TRBJ2-7 | TRBV20-1 | many | CSARTSGRGYEQYF | TGCAGTGCCAGGACTAGCGGGAGGGGATACGAGCAGTACTTC
- | TRBJ2-3 | TRBV5-1 | - | CASSLAWVVEATQYF | TGCGCCAGCAGCTTGGCCTGGGTGGTCGAAGCTACGCAGTATTTT
- | TRBJ1-1 | TRBV7-3 | many | CASSQGQANTEAFF | TGTGCCAGCAGCCAGGGGCAGGCGAACACTGAAGCTTTCTTT
- | TRBJ2-7 | TRBV30 | - | CAWRRRPGYEQYF | TGTGCCTGGAGGAGAAGACCGGGCTACGAGCAGTACTTC
- | TRBJ2-7 | TRBV14 | - | CASSQDRQPYEQYF | TGTGCCAGCAGCCAAGATCGCCAGCCCTACGAGCAGTACTTC
- | TRBJ2-4 | TRBV7-2 | - | CASSLGTGPLDIQYF | TGTGCCAGCAGCTTAGGCACAGGCCCCCTTGACATTCAGTACTTC
TRBD2 | TRBJ2-7 | TRBV10-3 | - | CAIGLAGGSHEQYF | TGTGCCATCGGTTTAGCGGGAGGGTCTCACGAGCAGTACTTC
- | TRBJ1-1 | TRBV18 | - | CASSPEQTAFF | TGTGCCAGCTCACCAGAGCAGACGGCTTTCTTT
- | TRBJ2-3 | TRBV27 | - | CASSFATLHTDTQYF | TGTGCCAGCAGCTTCGCGACTCTTCACACAGATACGCAGTATTTT
- | TRBJ2-7 | TRBV2 | many | CASTLDSSYEQYF | TGTGCCAGCACTTTAGACAGCTCCTACGAGCAGTACTTC
- | TRBJ2-1 | TRBV6-4 | many | CASSYGRHEQFF | TGTGCCAGCAGTTACGGTCGGCATGAGCAGTTCTTC
TRBD1 | TRBJ1-2 | TRBV18 | few | CASSPLTGQETTHGYTF | TGTGCCAGCTCACCACTAACGGGACAGGAAACGACGCATGGCTACACCTTC
- | TRBJ2-4 | TRBV7-2 | - | CASSLTGGLAKNIQYF | TGTGCCAGCAGCTTAACGGGGGGCTTAGCCAAAAACATTCAGTACTTC
TRBD1 | TRBJ2-7 | TRBV11-1 | many | CASSHPGTALREQYF | TGTGCCAGCAGCCATCCCGGGACAGCGCTCCGGGAGCAGTACTTC
- | TRBJ1-5 | TRBV7-2 | few | CASSLRQVNQPQHF | TGTGCCAGCAGCTTGAGACAGGTCAATCAGCCCCAGCATTTT